One sample yielded the 22 T cell receptor beta chains listed below, sequenced in a study of shared clonotypes between healthy human individuals. TCRdb's table, derived via immunoSEQ multiplex PCR, lists solely in-frame clones and lacks some. This table has about 2 million clones, around 95% appearing once. The sequenced material came from naive CD4+ T cells sorted from blood. The sample's subset: CD45RA+ positively selected. All receptors derive from a man in his late teens or twenties in good health.

A remark on this clone: The same CDR3 arises from other DNA sequences in this sample as well. CDR3 region: CAWSVTGGTYEQYF. CDR3 nucleotides: TGTGCCTGGAGTGTAACCGGCGGCACCTACGAGCAGTACTTC. The chain has TRBV30 and TRBJ2-7; no reliable D call. Germline-derived CDR1 and CDR2 are GTSNPN and SVGIG (reference sequence). V lost 0 bases and J lost 2, with 11 bases in between. This CDR3 has 14 residues.

A word on this clone: The identical CDR3 is also encoded by other nucleotide sequences in the sample. This chain links TRBV5-1 with TRBJ1-5; perhaps TRBD1 as D (5 bases). V lost 0 bases and J lost 6, with 10 bases in between. Germline CDR1 is SGHRS and CDR2 is YFSETQ. This CDR3 comprises 14 residues. The CDR3 sequence is CASSLAGGGQPQHF. The DNA of the CDR3 is TGCGCCAGCAGCTTGGCCGGGGGAGGTCAGCCCCAGCATTTT. The full variable domain, in which reference TRBV5-1 and TRBJ1-5 provide the parts outside the CDR3, is KAGVTQTPRYLIKTRGQQVTLSCSPISGHRSVSWYQQTPGQGLQFLFEYFSETQRNKGNFPGRFSGRQFSNSRSEMNVSTLELGDSALYLCASSLAGGGQPQHFGDGTRLSIL.

With regard to this clone: At the DNA level, this CDR3 is encoded by other sequences in the same sample as well. V is TRBV9 and J is TRBJ2-7; 10 positions agree with TRBD2. The CDR3 has 16 amino acids. The V segment lost 0 bases and the J segment 2 bases; nucleotides outside the gene matches: 5. In germline, CDR1 is SGDLS, CDR2 YYNGEE. The CDR3 spells CASSVEGTSVPYEQYF. CDR3 sequence (DNA): TGTGCCAGCAGCGTAGAGGGGACTAGCGTTCCCTACGAGCAGTACTTC. Filled out from reference TRBV9 and TRBJ2-7, the complete variable domain reads DSGVTQTPKHLITATGQRVTLRCSPRSGDLSVYWYQQSLDQGLQFLIQYYNGEERAKGNILERFSAQQFPDLHSELNLSSLELGDSALYFCASSVEGTSVPYEQYFGPGTRLTVT.

The J gene is TRBJ2-1, the V gene TRBV19; 11 bases are shared with TRBD1. The V gene end was trimmed by 5 bases and the J gene end by 6 bases; junction bases not matched to a gene: 6. The CDR3 totals 15 residues. Per the germline V gene, CDR1 is LNHDA and CDR2 is SQIVND (reference sequence). The CDR3 reads CASSPGTGGFNEQFF. DNA for the CDR3: TGTGCCAGTAGTCCCGGGACAGGGGGATTCAATGAGCAGTTCTTC.

The V and J genes are TRBV4-3 and TRBJ2-7; perhaps TRBD1 as D (5 bases). The V end lost 3 bases, the J end lost 5 bases, and 17 bases lay between the germline ends. Germline loops: CDR1 LGHNA, CDR2 YSLEER. This CDR3 is 15 amino acids long. The CDR3 coding sequence is TGCGCCAGCAGCCACCTAGGGGCCTCCACTGACGAGCAGTACTTC. The encoded protein is CASSHLGASTDEQYF.

The V call is TRBV6-5, the J call TRBJ1-1; a weak D match, TRBD1 (6 bases). The CDR3 loop spans 15 amino acids. Trimming took off 4 bases at V and 4 bases at J, with 16 bases between the two ends. CDR1 is MNHEY and CDR2 is SVGAGI in the germline V gene. This chain's CDR3 is CASSSLDRLGTEAFF. Here the CDR3 DNA reads TGTGCCAGCAGTTCACTCGACAGGCTTGGCACTGAAGCTTTCTTT.

The chain links TRBV14 to TRBJ2-2, with D hard to call. Trimming took off 4 bases at V and 6 bases at J, with 15 bases between the two ends. Looked up from germline, CDR1 is SGHDN and CDR2 is FVKESK. CDR3 length: 15 amino acids. In nucleotides, the CDR3 is TGTGCCAGCAGCCCCTTTATCGGGCTCCCCGGGGAGCTGTTTTTT. Its protein product is CASSPFIGLPGELFF.

On this clone: The same CDR3 also results from other DNA sequences found in this sample. The V call is TRBV27, the J call TRBJ1-2, with a weak D call TRBD1 (5 bases). CDR3 length: 13 residues. V was shortened by 4 bases and J by 4 bases, with 10 bases between the two germline ends. Looked up from germline, CDR1 is MNHEY and CDR2 is SMNVEV (reference sequence). CDR3 sequence: CASSSQGPYGYTF. CDR3 in DNA: TGTGCCAGCAGTTCCCAGGGCCCCTATGGCTACACCTTC.

J is TRBJ2-5 and V is TRBV7-9, with TRBD2 matching over 11 bases. V trimming: 9 bases; J trimming: 2 bases; junction bases outside the gene matches: 5. CDR3 length: 14 amino acids. Germline values: CDR1 SEHNR, CDR2 FQNEAQ (reference sequence). The CDR3 sequence: CASRRLAGQETQYF. CDR3 nucleotides: TGTGCCAGTAGGCGACTAGCGGGGCAAGAGACCCAGTACTTC.

The rearrangement joins TRBV6-5 to TRBJ1-2, with D uncertain. The V and J ends lost 6 bases and 2 bases respectively, with 13 bases between them. The germline CDR1 and CDR2 sequences are MNHEY and SVGAGI. This CDR3 region has 14 residues. DNA of the CDR3: TGTGCCAGCAGCCCGTCCGGTTCCAACTATGGCTACACCTTC. The encoded protein is CASSPSGSNYGYTF.

This clone appeared a single time. In DNA form, the CDR3 reads TGCGCCAGCAGATTAGGGTCTACCGGAAACACCATATATTTT. Its translation: CASRLGSTGNTIYF. The J gene is TRBJ1-3, the V gene TRBV5-1; D remains ambiguous. From germline, CDR1 is SGHRS and CDR2 YFSETQ. V was clipped by 5 bases and J by 4 bases, with 13 bases between them. The CDR3 spans 14 residues.

The chain combines TRBV6-1 with TRBJ1-1; TRBD1 agrees at 7 bases. The germline V gene has CDR1 MNHNS and CDR2 SASEGT. The CDR3 covers 15 residues. V lost 7 bases to trimming and J lost 0 bases; unmatched junction nucleotides: 8. CDR3 DNA: TGTGCCAGCACCGAGACAGGGACCATGAACACTGAAGCTTTCTTT. Protein product: CASTETGTMNTEAFF.

The chain has TRBV27 and TRBJ2-2; D call uncertain. The CDR3 extends over 14 amino acids. V shed 0 bases and J shed 6 bases, with 8 bases lying between them. The germline V gene encodes CDR1 MNHEY and CDR2 SMNVEV (reference sequence). The CDR3 bases are TGTGCCAGCAGTTTATCGACACTACCCGGGGAGCTGTTTTTT. Amino acid sequence: CASSLSTLPGELFF.

The CDR3 DNA reads as TGTGCCAGCTCATTAGGACTAGCGACAGGCTCCTACGAGCAGTACTTC. It specifies CASSLGLATGSYEQYF. This rearrangement joins TRBV18 to TRBJ2-7, with TRBD2 matching 9 bases. Germline lookup yields CDR1 KGHSH and CDR2 LQKENI. The CDR3 has 16 residues. V was pared by 5 bases and J by 0 bases, with 8 bases of the junction left unmatched. Full variable domain (missing parts from reference TRBV18 and TRBJ2-7): NAGVMQNPRHLVRRRGQEARLRCSPMKGHSHVYWYRQLPEEGLKFMVYLQKENIIDESGMPKERFSAEFPKEGPSILRIQQVVRGDSAAYFCASSLGLATGSYEQYFGPGTRLTVT.

The chain couples TRBV15 to TRBJ1-3; D unresolved. This CDR3 contains 17 residues. Deletions cut 0 bases from V and 0 bases from J, with 12 bases between. Germline lookup yields CDR1 LNHNV and CDR2 YYDKDF (reference sequence). The CDR3 sequence: CATSRDQAALSGNTIYF. Written as DNA, the CDR3 is TGTGCCACCAGCAGAGATCAGGCAGCTCTCTCTGGAAACACCATATATTTT.

This chain joins TRBV25-1 and TRBJ1-1, with D uncertain. Germline V gene data show CDR1 as MGHDK and CDR2 as SYGVNS. V was trimmed by 7 bases and J by 5 bases, leaving 14 bases between them. The length of the CDR3 is 13 residues. CDR3 sequence: CASTSTGRTEAFF. In nucleotides, the CDR3 is TGTGCCAGCACCTCGACCGGTAGGACTGAAGCTTTCTTT.

CDR3 DNA: TGCGCCAGCAGCCAAGAAGGCCAGGGGACCTTGCTTAACACTGAAGCTTTCTTT. Translating gives CASSQEGQGTLLNTEAFF. This chain links TRBV4-1 with TRBJ1-1; the D gene is possibly TRBD1 (6 bases). V lost 0 bases and J lost 2, with 19 bases in between. The V gene's germline CDR1 is MGHRA and CDR2 YSYEKL. The CDR3 is made up of 18 amino acids.

V is TRBV6-1 and J is TRBJ1-3, with D unclear. In germline, CDR1 is MNHNS, CDR2 SASEGT. With 6 bases removed from V and 4 bases from J, the gap between germline ends came to 7 bases. The CDR3 sequence is 12 residues long. DNA for the CDR3: TGTGCCAGCAGATTCTCCGGAAACACCATATATTTT. It codes for CASRFSGNTIYF.

The V call is TRBV27, the J call TRBJ1-6; D is unresolved. The length of the CDR3 is 13 residues. Germline CDR1 reads MNHEY; CDR2 reads SMNVEV (reference sequence). Trimming left V 6 bases short and J 2 bases short, with 5 bases between. CDR3 residues: CASRGTYNSPLHF. DNA for the CDR3: TGTGCCAGCAGGGGCACCTATAATTCACCCCTCCACTTT.

The chain has TRBV9 and TRBJ2-1; D ambiguous. The CDR3 runs to 14 residues. Germline V gene lookup returns CDR1 SGDLS and CDR2 YYNGEE. Between the trimmed V and J ends, which lost 0 bases and 10 bases, there was a span of 14 bases. CDR3 DNA sequence: TGTGCCAGCAGCGTAGTCGGTGGTTTGGCCGAGCAGTTCTTC. Protein sequence: CASSVVGGLAEQFF. The variable domain in full, with the rest retrieved from reference TRBV9 and TRBJ2-1, is DSGVTQTPKHLITATGQRVTLRCSPRSGDLSVYWYQQSLDQGLQFLIQYYNGEERAKGNILERFSAQQFPDLHSELNLSSLELGDSALYFCASSVVGGLAEQFFGPGTRLTVL.

The V call is TRBV18, the J call TRBJ2-1; 7 positions match TRBD2. V lost 2 bases to trimming and J lost 5 bases; unmatched junction nucleotides: 6. Germline CDR1 is KGHSH and CDR2 is LQKENI. The CDR3 extends over 15 amino acids. CDR3 DNA: TGTGCCAGCTCACCAGGCCTAGCGGTACACAATGAGCAGTTCTTC. It yields the protein CASSPGLAVHNEQFF. Using reference TRBV18 and TRBJ2-1 for the parts outside the CDR3, the full variable domain is NAGVMQNPRHLVRRRGQEARLRCSPMKGHSHVYWYRQLPEEGLKFMVYLQKENIIDESGMPKERFSAEFPKEGPSILRIQQVVRGDSAAYFCASSPGLAVHNEQFFGPGTRLTVL.

The chain uses TRBV4-1 and TRBJ2-7; TRBD2 matches 7 bases. CDR3 length: 17 residues. V lost 0 bases and J lost 0; bases outside the gene matches: 8. Looked up from germline, CDR1 is MGHRA and CDR2 is YSYEKL. CDR3 sequence (DNA): TGCGCCAGCAGCCAAGATTGGAACGGGAGGAGCTCCTACGAGCAGTACTTC. The encoded protein is CASSQDWNGRSSYEQYF.